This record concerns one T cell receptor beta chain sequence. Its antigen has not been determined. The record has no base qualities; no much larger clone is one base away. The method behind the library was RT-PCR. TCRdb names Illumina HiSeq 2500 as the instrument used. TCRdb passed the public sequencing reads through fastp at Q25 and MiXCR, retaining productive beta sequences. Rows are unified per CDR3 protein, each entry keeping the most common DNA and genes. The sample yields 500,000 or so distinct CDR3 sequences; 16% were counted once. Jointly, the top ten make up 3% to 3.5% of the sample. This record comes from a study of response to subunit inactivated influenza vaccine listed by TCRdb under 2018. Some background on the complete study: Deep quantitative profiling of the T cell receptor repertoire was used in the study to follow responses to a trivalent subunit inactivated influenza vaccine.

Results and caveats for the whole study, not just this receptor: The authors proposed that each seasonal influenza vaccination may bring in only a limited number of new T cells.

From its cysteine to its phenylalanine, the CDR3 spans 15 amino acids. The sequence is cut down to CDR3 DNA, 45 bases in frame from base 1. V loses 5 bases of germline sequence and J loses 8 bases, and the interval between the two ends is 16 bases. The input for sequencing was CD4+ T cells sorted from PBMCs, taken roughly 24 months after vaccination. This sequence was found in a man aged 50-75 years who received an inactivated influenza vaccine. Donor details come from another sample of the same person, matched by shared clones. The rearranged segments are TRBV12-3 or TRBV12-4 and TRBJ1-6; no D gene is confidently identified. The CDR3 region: CASSLTWGWDSPLHF. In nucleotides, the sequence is TGTGCCAGCAGTCTAACATGGGGTTGGGATTCACCCCTCCACTTT.